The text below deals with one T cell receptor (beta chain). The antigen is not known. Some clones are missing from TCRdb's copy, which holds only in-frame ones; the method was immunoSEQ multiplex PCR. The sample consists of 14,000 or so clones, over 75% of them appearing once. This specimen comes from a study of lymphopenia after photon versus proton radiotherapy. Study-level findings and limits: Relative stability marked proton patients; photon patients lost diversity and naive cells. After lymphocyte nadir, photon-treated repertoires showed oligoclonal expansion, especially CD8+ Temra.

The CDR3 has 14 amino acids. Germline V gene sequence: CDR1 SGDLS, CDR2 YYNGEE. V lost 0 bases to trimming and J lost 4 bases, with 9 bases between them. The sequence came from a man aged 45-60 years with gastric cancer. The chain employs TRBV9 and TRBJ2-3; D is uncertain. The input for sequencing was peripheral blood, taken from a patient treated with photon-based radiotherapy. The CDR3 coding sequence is TGTGCCAGCAGCGTAGTGGGTGAATCAGATACGCAGTATTTT. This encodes CASSVVGESDTQYF.